This T cell receptor (beta chain) comes out of a study of shared clonotypes between healthy human individuals (dated by TCRdb to the early 2020s). Looking at the study overall: A few men and two women, aged 18 to 49 years, made up the cohort. For each donor, CD4 naive and CD4 memory were each given three plates, CD8 naive was given two plates, and CD8 memory was given one plate. To estimate repertoire size and how much clonotype sharing occurs between individuals, the study deeply sequenced the blood TCR repertoires of several healthy adults. Libraries were prepared and TCR repertoires were sequenced by different laboratories using diverse techniques, in order to increase sequencing depth and limit assay-specific biases. Between about 0.94 and 8.9 billion PBMCs per donor were obtained by leukapheresis.

The germline V gene provides CDR1 SGHRS and CDR2 YFSETQ. The trim is 4 bases for V and 3 bases for J, with a gap of 13 bases between the germline ends. Counted from cysteine to phenylalanine, this CDR3 has 14 amino acids. Of the read, only the CDR3 DNA is kept; its 42 bases are in frame from base 1. The donors were healthy, HIV-negative adults who had no recently reported acute infections or vaccinations. All donors were Caucasian adults living in Nashville, Tennessee, USA. CD4+ T cells were enriched by magnetic negative selection, after which naive cells were positively selected on CD45RA and the negative fraction was taken as the memory subset. Blood was collected by leukapheresis, and PBMCs were isolated by Ficoll-Histopaque density gradient centrifugation and then cryopreserved in liquid nitrogen vapor phase. Analytical flow cytometry was used to check the purity and quantity of each magnetically sorted T cell population. Genomic DNA was isolated from every sorted fraction and measured by UV absorbance on a Nanodrop 2000c.

Here is what the overall study found, with its caveats: Compared with non-shared clonotypes, clonotypes shared by all four sorted-subset donors had higher generation probabilities. Pairwise subsampling led to the expectation that sequencing depth would affect the degree of clonotype sharing among donors. About 4.5% of naive CD4, 3.5% of naive CD8, about 2.5% of memory CD4, and roughly 0.4% of memory CD8 clonotypes were shared across several donors. Sampling was restricted to blood, and TCR repertoires in tissue are likely to differ from TCR repertoires in blood. Naive subsets generally had larger estimated clonotype richness than memory subsets. Because the study included only a small number of donors, the genetic and exposure-history diversity represented was limited. Rarefaction of sorted-subset datasets indicated incomplete sequencing despite the large sequencing depth.

To note about this clone: Its target antigen remains unknown. No quality values exist for individual bases; no much larger clone is one base distant.

Using the deep immunoSEQ assay, multiplex PCR amplified TCR CDR3 regions from genomic DNA. Extracted genomic DNA from each cell subset was distributed evenly across all wells of several immunoSEQ 96-well plates, and each plate was treated as a replicate. For sorted subsets, around 200 ng genomic DNA, equal to 30,000 or so T cell genomes, was loaded into each replicate PCR. Purified libraries were quantified with a Qubit 3.0 fluorometer, sized on a Bioanalyzer 2100, and re-quantified with the KAPA Library Quantification kit. Every immunoSEQ 96-well plate was sequenced on a separate single-read 150-cycle Illumina NextSeq 550 flow cell. As for the original processing: Because only junctional sequences without quality scores were contained in the immunoSEQ output, filtering matching that applied to full-length reads could not be performed. To assign V/J genes and CDR3, sequences were annotated using PyIR, a Python wrapper for IgBLAST v1.9, with IMGT germline references. Any read was removed if the V/J assignment was weak (E-value above 1e-6), the CDR3 was missing, or the read contained stop codons, out-of-frame junctions, or ambiguous translated residues. V3J clonotypes were defined as sequences sharing an identical inferred V gene, J gene, and CDR3 amino acid sequence. To compute the percentage overlap between repertoires, the number of shared unique clonotypes was divided by the size of the smaller repertoire. Three approaches were used to assess repertoire richness: RTK rarefaction, the Chao1 estimator, and Recon v2.1 estimates of unobserved clonotypes. OLGA was used to compute generation probabilities for all TCRbeta clonotypes that the gDNA method yielded from a few donors. TCRdb provides this immuneACCESS table in a form limited to in-frame rearrangements. Some clones are lacking; in checked studies, under half of them reflect an unresolved V gene, and why the rest are absent is not known. D and trimming come from the DNA, and the V and J calls and clone size come from that table. Recorded for this sample are some 350,000 clones; roughly 70% of them occurred a single time. The ten largest clones represent around a tenth of the sample.

Material for sequencing was memory CD4+ T cells sorted from blood. Per the publication, the cell subset or site label means: CD45RA-negative fraction. The V gene is TRBV5-1 and the J gene is TRBJ1-1; the D gene lacks a confident call. The receptor comes from a man aged 25 to 45 in good health. The CDR3 protein: CASSLRDGDTEAFF. The DNA sequence follows: TGCGCCAGCAGCCTGCGGGATGGAGACACTGAAGCTTTCTTT.